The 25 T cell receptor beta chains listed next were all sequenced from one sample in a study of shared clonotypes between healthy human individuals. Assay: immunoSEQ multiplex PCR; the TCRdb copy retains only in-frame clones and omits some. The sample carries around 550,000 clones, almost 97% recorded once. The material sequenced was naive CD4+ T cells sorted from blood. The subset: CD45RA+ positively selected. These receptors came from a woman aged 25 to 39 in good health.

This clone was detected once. CDR3 loop: CASSSTGRLEAFF. The CDR3 DNA is TGTGCCAGTAGTTCTACAGGGAGGCTTGAAGCTTTCTTT. The chain has TRBV19 and TRBJ1-1, with a possible D match to TRBD1 (6 bases). V dropped 5 bases and J dropped 7 bases, with 14 bases sitting between them. The CDR3 spans 13 residues. Per germline, CDR1 LNHDA and CDR2 SQIVND (reference sequence).

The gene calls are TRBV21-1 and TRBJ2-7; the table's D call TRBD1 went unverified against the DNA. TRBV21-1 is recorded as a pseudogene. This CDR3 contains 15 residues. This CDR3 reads CASSHLWGKGYEQYF. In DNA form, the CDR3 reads TGTGCCAGCAGCCACTTATGGGGCAAGGGCTACGAGCAGTACTTC.

Here the CDR3 DNA reads TGTGCCAGCAGCGTAGGTTTTACAGGGACCACCGGGGAGCTGTTTTTT. Protein product: CASSVGFTGTTGELFF. This chain joins TRBV9 and TRBJ2-2, with D possibly matching TRBD1 (6 bases). The CDR3 extends over 16 amino acids. V was cut by 0 bases and J by 4 bases, with 13 bases left in between. CDR1 and CDR2 (germline): SGDLS, YYNGEE.

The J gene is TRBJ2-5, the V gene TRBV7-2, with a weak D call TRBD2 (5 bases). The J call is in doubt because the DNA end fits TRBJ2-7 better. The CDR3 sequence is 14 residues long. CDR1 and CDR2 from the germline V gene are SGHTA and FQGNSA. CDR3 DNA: TGTGCCAGCAGCTTTAGCGTCGACTCCTACGAGCAGTACTTC. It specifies CASSFSVDSYEQYF.

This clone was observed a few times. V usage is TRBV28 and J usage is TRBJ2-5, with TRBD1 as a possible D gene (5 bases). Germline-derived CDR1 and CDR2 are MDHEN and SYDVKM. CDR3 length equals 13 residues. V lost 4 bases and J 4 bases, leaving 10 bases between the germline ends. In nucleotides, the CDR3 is TGTGCCAGCAGTTGGACAACCCTAGAGACCCAGTACTTC. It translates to CASSWTTLETQYF.

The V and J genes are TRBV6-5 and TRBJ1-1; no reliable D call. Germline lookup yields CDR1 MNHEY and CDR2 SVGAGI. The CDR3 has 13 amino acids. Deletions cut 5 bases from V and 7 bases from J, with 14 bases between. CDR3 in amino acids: CASSPEGRLEAFF. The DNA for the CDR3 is TGTGCCAGCAGTCCTGAGGGCCGACTTGAAGCTTTCTTT.

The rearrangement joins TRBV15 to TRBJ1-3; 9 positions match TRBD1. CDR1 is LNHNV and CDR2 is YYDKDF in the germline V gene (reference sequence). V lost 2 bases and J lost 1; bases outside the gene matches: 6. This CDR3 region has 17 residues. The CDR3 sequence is CATSRIGTGTSGNTIYF. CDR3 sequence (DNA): TGTGCCACCAGCAGAATAGGGACAGGGACTTCTGGAAACACCATATATTTT.

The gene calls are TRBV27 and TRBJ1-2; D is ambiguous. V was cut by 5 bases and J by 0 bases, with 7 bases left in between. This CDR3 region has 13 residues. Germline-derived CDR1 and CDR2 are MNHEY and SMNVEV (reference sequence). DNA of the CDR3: TGTGCCAGCAGTCCGAGTACTAACTATGGCTACACCTTC. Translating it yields CASSPSTNYGYTF.

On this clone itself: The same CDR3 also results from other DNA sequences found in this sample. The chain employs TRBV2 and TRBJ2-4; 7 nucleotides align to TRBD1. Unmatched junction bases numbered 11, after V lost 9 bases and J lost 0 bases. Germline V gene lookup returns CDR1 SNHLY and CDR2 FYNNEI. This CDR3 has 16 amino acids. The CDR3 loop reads CASCAQGNLAKNIQYF. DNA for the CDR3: TGTGCCAGTTGCGCACAGGGGAACCTAGCCAAAAACATTCAGTACTTC.

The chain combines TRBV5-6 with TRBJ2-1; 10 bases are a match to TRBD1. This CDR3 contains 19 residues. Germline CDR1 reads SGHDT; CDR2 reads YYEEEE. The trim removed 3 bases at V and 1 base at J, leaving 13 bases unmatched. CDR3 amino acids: CASSSSRDRGKGSYNEQFF. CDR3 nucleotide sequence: TGTGCCAGCAGCTCGTCCCGGGACAGGGGAAAGGGGTCCTACAATGAGCAGTTCTTC.

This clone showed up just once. CDR3 DNA sequence: TGTGCCAGCAGCATCCGACGGGGCGAAGAAGAGACCCAGTACTTC. Amino acids: CASSIRRGEEETQYF. The rearrangement uses TRBV7-8 and TRBJ2-5; D could derive from TRBD1 or TRBD2 (5 bases each). The germline CDR1 and CDR2 sequences are SGHVS and FQNEAQ. The length of the CDR3 is 15 residues. Deletions cut 5 bases from V and 3 bases from J, with 16 bases between.

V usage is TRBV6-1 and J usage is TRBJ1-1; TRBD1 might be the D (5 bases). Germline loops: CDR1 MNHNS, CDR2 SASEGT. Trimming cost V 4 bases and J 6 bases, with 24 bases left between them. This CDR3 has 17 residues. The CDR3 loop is CASSAIFGTRGFAEAFF. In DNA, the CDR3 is TGTGCCAGCAGTGCCATCTTCGGGACGAGGGGATTCGCTGAAGCTTTCTTT.

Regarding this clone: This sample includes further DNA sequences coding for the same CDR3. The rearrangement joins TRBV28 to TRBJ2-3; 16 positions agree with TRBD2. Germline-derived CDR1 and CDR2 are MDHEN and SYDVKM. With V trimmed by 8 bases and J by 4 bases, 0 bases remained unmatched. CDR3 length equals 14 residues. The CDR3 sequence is CASGTSGRADTQYF. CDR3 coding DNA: TGTGCCAGCGGGACTAGCGGGAGGGCAGATACGCAGTATTTT. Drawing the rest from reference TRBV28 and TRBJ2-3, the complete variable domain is DVKVTQSSRYLVKRTGEKVFLECVQDMDHENMFWYRQDPGLGLRLIYFSYDVKMKEKGDIPEGYSVSREKKERFSLILESASTNQTSMYLCASGTSGRADTQYFGPGTRLTVL.

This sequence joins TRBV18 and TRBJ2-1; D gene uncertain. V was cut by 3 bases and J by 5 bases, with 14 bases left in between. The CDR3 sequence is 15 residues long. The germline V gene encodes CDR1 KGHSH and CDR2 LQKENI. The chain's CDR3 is CASSPSPSKNNEQFF. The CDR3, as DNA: TGTGCCAGCTCACCGTCCCCATCAAAGAACAATGAGCAGTTCTTC.

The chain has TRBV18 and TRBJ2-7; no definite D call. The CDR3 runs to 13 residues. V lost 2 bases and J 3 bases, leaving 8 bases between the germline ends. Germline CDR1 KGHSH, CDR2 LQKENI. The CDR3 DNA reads TGTGCCAGCTCACCAGGGCTAGTCTACGAGCAGTACTTC. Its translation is CASSPGLVYEQYF.

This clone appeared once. CDR3 nucleotide sequence: TGTGCCAGCAGCTTCTCTCGGGTGCTTGCCTACGAGCAGTACTTC. It specifies CASSFSRVLAYEQYF. This chain uses TRBV7-2 with TRBJ2-7, with D unresolved. V gave up 3 bases and J gave up 2 bases, with 14 bases separating them. The CDR3 extends over 15 amino acids. From germline, CDR1 is SGHTA and CDR2 FQGNSA.

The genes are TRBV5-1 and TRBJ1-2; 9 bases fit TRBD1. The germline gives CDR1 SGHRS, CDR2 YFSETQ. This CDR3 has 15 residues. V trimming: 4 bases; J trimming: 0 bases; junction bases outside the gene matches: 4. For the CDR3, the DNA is TGCGCCAGCAGCCATGGGACAGGGACTAACTATGGCTACACCTTC. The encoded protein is CASSHGTGTNYGYTF.

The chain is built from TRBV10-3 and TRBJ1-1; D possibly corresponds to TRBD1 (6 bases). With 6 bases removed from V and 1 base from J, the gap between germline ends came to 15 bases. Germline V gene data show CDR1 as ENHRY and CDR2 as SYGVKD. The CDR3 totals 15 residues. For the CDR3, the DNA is TGTGCCATCAGGGAGGCGAACAGGGAGAACACTGAAGCTTTCTTT. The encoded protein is CAIREANRENTEAFF.

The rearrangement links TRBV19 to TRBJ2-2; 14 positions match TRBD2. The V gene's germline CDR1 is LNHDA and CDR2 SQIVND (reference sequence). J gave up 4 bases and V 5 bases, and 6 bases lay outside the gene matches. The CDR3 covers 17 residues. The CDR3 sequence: CASSVTSGRAVTGELFF. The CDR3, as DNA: TGTGCCAGTAGTGTGACTAGCGGGAGGGCCGTCACCGGGGAGCTGTTTTTT.

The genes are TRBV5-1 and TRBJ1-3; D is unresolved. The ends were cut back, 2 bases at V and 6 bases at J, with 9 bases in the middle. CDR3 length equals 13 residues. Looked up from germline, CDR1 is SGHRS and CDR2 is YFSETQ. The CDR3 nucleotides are TGCGCCAGCAGCTTTGGATACGAAAACACCATATATTTT. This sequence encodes CASSFGYENTIYF.

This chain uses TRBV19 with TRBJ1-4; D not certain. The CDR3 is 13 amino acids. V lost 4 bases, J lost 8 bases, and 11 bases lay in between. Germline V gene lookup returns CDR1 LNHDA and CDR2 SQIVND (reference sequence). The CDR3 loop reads CASSRTLGEKLFF. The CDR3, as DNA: TGTGCCAGTAGTAGGACCCTTGGAGAAAAACTGTTTTTT.

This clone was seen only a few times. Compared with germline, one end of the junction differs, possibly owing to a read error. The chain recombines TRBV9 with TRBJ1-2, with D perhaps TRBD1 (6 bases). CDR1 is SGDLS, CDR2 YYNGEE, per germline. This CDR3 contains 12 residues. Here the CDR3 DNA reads TGTGCCAGCAGCCCAGGGGACGGACCGCAACATTTC. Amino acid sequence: CASSPGDGPQHF.

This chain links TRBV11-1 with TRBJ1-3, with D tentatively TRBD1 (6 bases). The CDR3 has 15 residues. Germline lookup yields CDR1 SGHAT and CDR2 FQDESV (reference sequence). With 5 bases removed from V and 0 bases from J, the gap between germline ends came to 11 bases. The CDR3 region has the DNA TGTGCCAGCAGCGCTACAGGGTACTCTGGAAACACCATATATTTT. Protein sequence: CASSATGYSGNTIYF.

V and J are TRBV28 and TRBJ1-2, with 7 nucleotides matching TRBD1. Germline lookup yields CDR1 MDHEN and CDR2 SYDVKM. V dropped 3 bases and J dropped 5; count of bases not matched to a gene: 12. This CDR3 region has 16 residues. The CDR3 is CASSFGIGGRGYGYTF. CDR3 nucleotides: TGTGCCAGCAGTTTCGGGATAGGGGGCAGAGGATATGGCTACACCTTC.

The CDR3 sequence is CAWSVLAGSADTQYF. In DNA form, the CDR3 reads TGTGCCTGGAGTGTTTTAGCGGGATCAGCAGATACGCAGTATTTT. The V and J genes are TRBV30 and TRBJ2-3, with 8 positions matching TRBD2. With 0 bases clipped from V and 4 bases from J, the junction kept 6 bases outside the gene matches. CDR1 and CDR2 from the germline V gene are GTSNPN and SVGIG (reference sequence). The CDR3 is 15 amino acids.